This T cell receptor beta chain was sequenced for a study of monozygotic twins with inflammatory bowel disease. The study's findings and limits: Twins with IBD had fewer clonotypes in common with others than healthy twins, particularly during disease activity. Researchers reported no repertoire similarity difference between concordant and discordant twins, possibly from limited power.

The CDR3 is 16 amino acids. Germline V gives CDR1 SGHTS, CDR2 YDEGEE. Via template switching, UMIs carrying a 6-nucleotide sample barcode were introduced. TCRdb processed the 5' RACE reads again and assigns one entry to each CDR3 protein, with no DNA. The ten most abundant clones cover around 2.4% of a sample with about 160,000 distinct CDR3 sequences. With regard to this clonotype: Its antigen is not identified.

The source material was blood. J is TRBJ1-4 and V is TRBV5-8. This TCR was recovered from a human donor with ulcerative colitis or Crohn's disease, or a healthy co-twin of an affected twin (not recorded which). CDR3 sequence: CASSSWTEATNEKLFF.